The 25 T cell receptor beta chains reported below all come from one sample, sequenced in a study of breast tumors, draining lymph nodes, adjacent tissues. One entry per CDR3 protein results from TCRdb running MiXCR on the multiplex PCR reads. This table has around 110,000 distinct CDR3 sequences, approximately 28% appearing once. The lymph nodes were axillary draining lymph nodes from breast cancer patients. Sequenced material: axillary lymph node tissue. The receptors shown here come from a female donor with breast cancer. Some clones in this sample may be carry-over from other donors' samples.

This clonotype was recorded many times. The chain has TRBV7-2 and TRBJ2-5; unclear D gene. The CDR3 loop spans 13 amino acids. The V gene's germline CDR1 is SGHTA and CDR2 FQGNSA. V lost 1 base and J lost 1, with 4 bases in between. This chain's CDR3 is CASSLVPQETQYF. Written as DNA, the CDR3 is TGTGCCAGCAGCTTAGTCCCCCAAGAGACCCAGTACTTC.

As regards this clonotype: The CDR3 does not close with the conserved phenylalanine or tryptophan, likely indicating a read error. The CDR3 spells CSTSGREGRRTINEQFL. Written as DNA, the CDR3 is TGCAGTACTAGTGGGCGGGAGGGCCGTCGAACAATCAATGAGCAGTTCCTC. This rearrangement joins TRBV20-1 to TRBJ2-1, with 9 positions matching TRBD2. Germline CDR1 is DFQATT and CDR2 is SNEGSKA (reference sequence). The CDR3 loop spans 17 amino acids.

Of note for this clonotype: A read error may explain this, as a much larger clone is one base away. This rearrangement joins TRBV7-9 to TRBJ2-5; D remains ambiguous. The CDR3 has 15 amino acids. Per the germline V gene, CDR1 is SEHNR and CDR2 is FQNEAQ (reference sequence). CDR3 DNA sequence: TGTGCCAGCAGCCGCCGCTCTGGGGATCAAGAGACCCAGCACTTC. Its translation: CASSRRSGDQETQHF.

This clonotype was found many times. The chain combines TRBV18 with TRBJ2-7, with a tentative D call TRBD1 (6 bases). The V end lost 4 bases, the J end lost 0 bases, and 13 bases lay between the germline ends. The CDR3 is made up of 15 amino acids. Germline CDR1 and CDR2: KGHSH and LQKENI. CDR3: CASSRAGTHSYEQYF. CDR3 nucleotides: TGTGCCAGCTCACGGGCCGGGACACACTCCTACGAGCAGTACTTC.

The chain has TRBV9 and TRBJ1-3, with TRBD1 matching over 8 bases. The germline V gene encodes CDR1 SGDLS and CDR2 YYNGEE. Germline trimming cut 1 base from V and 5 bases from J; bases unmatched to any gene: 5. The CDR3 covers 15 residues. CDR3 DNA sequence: TGTGCCAGCAGCGTATCAGGACAGGGCAGAAACACCATATATTTT. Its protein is CASSVSGQGRNTIYF.

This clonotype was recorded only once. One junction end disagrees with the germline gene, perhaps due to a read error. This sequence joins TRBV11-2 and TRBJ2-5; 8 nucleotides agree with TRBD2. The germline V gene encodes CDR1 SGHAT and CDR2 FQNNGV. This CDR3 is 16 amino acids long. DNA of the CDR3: TGTGCCGGCAGCTTATTGTCCGGATCGAGCGGGGGGACCCAGTACTTC. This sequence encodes CAGSLLSGSSGGTQYF.

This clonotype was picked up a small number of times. Here the CDR3 reads CASSSGTSRWAKNIQYF. The CDR3 DNA follows: TGTGCCAGCAGCTCCGGGACCTCCAGGTGGGCCAAAAACATTCAGTACTTC. The chain joins TRBV6-5 to TRBJ2-4; D assignment may be TRBD1 or TRBD2 (5 bases each). The germline V gene encodes CDR1 MNHEY and CDR2 SVGAGI. Trimming stripped 6 bases from V and 1 base from J, with 19 bases between. CDR3 length: 17 residues.

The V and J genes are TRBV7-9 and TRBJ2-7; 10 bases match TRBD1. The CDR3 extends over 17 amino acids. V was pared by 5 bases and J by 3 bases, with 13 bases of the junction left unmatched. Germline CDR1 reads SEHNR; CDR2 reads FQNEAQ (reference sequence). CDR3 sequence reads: CASSPRQGAGAGYEQYF. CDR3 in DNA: TGTGCCAGCAGCCCTCGACAGGGGGCGGGAGCTGGCTACGAGCAGTACTTC.

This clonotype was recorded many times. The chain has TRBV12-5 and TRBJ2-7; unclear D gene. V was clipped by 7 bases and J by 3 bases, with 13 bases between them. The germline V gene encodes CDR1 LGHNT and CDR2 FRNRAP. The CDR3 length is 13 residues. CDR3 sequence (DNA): TGTGCTAGTGCCAATACGGTAAACTACGAGCAGTACTTC. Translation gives CASANTVNYEQYF.

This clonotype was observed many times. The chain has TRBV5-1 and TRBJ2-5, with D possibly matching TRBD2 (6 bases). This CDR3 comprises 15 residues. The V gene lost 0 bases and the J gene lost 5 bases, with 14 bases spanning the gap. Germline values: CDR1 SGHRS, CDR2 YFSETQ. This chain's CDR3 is CASSLGGNSGETQYF. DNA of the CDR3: TGCGCCAGCAGCTTGGGCGGGAACTCGGGGGAGACCCAGTACTTC.

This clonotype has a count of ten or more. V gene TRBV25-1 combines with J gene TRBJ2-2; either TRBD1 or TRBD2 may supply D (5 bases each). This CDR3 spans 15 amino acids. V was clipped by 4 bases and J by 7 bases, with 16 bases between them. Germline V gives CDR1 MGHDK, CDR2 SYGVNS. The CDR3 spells CASSASGRTRGELFF. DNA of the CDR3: TGTGCCAGCAGTGCGTCGGGACGTACGCGCGGGGAGCTGTTTTTT.

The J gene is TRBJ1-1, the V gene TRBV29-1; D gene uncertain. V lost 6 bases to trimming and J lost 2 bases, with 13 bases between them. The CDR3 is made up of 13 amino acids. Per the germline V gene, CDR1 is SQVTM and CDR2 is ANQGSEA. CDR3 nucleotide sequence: TGCAGCGTCGCCCGCCCAGGAAACACTGAAGCTTTCTTT. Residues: CSVARPGNTEAFF.

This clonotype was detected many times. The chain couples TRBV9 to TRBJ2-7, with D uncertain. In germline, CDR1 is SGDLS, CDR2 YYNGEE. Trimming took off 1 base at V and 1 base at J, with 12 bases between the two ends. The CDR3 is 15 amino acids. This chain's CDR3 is CASSVSRGRSYEQYF. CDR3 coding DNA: TGTGCCAGCAGCGTATCCCGCGGAAGGTCCTACGAGCAGTACTTC.

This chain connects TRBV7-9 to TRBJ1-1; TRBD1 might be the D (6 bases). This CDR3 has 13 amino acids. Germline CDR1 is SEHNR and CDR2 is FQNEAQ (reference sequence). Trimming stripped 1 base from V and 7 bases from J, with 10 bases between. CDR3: CASSLDRAVEAFF. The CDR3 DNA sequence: TGTGCCAGCAGCTTAGACAGGGCTGTTGAAGCTTTCTTT. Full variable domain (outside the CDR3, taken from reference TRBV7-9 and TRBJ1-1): DTGVSQNPRHKITKRGQNVTFRCDPISEHNRLYWYRQTLGQGPEFLTYFQNEAQLEKSRLLSDRFSAERPKGSFSTLEIQRTEQGDSAMYLCASSLDRAVEAFFGQGTRLTVV.

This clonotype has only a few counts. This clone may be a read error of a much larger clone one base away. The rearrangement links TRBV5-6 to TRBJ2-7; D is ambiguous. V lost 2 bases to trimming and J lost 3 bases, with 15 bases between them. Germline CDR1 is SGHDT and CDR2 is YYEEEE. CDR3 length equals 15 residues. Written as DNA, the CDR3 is TGTGCCAGCAGCTTTATTCAGGCTACCCTCTACGAGCAGTACTTC. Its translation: CASSFIQATLYEQYF.

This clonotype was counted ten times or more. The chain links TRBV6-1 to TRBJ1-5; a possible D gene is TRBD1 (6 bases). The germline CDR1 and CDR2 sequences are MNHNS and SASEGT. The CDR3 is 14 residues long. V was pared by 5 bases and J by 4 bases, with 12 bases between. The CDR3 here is CASSLQGLNQPQHF. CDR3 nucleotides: TGTGCCAGCAGTTTACAGGGTCTGAATCAGCCCCAGCATTTT.

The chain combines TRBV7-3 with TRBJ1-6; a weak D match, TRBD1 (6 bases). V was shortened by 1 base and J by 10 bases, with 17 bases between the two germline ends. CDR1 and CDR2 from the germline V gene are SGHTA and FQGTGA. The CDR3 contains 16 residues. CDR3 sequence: CASSLRARGAGSPLHF. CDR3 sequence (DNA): TGTGCCAGCAGCTTAAGAGCCAGGGGCGCCGGGTCACCCCTCCACTTT.

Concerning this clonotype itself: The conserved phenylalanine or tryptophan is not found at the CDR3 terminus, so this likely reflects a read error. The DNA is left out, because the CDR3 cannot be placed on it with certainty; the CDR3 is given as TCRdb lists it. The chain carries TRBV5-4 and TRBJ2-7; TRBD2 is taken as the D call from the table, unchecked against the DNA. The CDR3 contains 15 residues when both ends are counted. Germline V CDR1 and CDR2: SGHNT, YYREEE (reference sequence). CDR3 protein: CASSWTRNSFYEQDI.

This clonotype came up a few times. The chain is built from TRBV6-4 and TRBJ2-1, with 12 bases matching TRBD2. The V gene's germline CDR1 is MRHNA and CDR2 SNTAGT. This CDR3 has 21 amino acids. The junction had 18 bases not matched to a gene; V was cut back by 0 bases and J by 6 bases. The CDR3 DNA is TGTGCCAGCAGTGACTCGGTCTTTTGGCTAGCGGGGGGGGGCGTGGGCAATGAGCAGTTCTTC. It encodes CASSDSVFWLAGGGVGNEQFF.

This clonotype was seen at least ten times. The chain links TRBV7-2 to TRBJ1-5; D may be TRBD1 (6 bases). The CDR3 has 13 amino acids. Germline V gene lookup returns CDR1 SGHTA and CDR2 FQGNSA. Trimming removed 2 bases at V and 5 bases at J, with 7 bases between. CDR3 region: CASSLQGYQPQHF. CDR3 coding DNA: TGTGCCAGCAGCTTACAGGGGTATCAGCCCCAGCATTTT. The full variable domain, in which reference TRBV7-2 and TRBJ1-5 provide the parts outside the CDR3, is GAGVSQSPSNKVTEKGKDVELRCDPISGHTALYWYRQSLGQGLEFLIYFQGNSAPDKSGLPSDRFSAERTGGSVSTLTIQRTQQEDSAVYLCASSLQGYQPQHFGDGTRLSIL.

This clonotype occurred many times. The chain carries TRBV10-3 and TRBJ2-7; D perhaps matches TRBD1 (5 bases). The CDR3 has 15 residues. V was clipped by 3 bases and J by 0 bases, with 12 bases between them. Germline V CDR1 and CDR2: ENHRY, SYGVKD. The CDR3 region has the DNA TGTGCCATCAGTGATGGTCAGGGCTTCTCCTACGAGCAGTACTTC. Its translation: CAISDGQGFSYEQYF.

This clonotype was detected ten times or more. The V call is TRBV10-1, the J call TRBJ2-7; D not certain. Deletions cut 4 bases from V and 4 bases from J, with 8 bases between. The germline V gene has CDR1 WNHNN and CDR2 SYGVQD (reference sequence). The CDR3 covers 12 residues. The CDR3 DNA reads TGCGCCAGCAGTGGGCTTGGATACGAGCAGTACTTC. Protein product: CASSGLGYEQYF.

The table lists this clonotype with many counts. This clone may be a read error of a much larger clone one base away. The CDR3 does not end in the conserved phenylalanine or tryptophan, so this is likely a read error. CDR3 residues: CSATTETQYS. CDR3 nucleotide sequence: TGCAGTGCCACAACGGAGACCCAGTACTCC. This chain joins TRBV20-1 and TRBJ2-5; D is unresolved. This CDR3 spans 10 amino acids. V was trimmed by 6 bases and J by 5 bases, leaving 7 bases between them. Germline assignment: CDR1 DFQATT and CDR2 SNEGSKA (reference sequence).

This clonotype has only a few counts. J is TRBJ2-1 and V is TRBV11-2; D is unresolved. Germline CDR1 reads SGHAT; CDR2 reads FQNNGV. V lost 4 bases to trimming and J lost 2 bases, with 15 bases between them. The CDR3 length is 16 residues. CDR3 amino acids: CASSSERGTTYNEQFF. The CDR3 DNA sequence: TGTGCCAGCAGCTCAGAGCGCGGTACCACCTACAATGAGCAGTTCTTC.

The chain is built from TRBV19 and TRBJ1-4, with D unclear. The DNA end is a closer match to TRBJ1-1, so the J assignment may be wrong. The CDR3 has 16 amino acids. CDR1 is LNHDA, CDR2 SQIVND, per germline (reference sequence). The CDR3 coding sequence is TGTGCCAGTAGTATCGCTATTCGATTGGCCGGCACTGAAGCTTTCTTT. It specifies CASSIAIRLAGTEAFF.